Presented here are 30 T cell receptor beta chains from one specimen sequenced in a study of T-cell memory formation after mild COVID-19. TCRdb itself ran the 5' RACE reads through MiXCR, one entry per CDR3 protein. The sample carries under 700,000 distinct CDR3 sequences, roughly 20% recorded once. Sequenced material: PBMCs or a T cell subset sorted from them (not recorded which). The receptors shown here come from an adult woman who had mild COVID-19 (a few samples of this study predate the infection). Cell type and time point are not known.

A few counts support this clonotype. This chain connects TRBV12-3 or TRBV12-4 to TRBJ2-7; a possible D gene is TRBD2 (5 bases). The CDR3 loop spans 15 amino acids. V was cut by 4 bases and J by 0 bases, with 13 bases left in between. CDR3 nucleotides: TGTGCCAGCAGTTCGAATCTAGCCGGCTCCTACGAGCAGTACTTC. Its protein product is CASSSNLAGSYEQYF.

The chain links TRBV5-1 to TRBJ2-1, with 9 bases fitting TRBD1. The J segment lost 4 bases and the V segment lost 0 bases, leaving 5 bases of the junction unmatched. Germline values: CDR1 SGHRS, CDR2 YFSETQ. This CDR3 spans 16 amino acids. CDR3 nucleotide sequence: TGCGCCAGCAGCTTGGATGGGACAGGGATTTACAATGAGCAGTTCTTC. It codes for CASSLDGTGIYNEQFF.

This clonotype was observed at least ten times. The chain employs TRBV7-2 and TRBJ2-1; D possibly corresponds to TRBD2 (5 bases). Germline assignment: CDR1 SGHTA and CDR2 FQGNSA. V was trimmed by 4 bases and J by 7 bases, leaving 17 bases between them. The CDR3 consists of 15 residues. The CDR3 sequence: CASSSGLVGGNEQFF. The CDR3 DNA follows: TGTGCCAGCAGCTCAGGACTTGTCGGAGGAAATGAGCAGTTCTTC. The whole variable domain, remainder taken from reference TRBV7-2 and TRBJ2-1, is GAGVSQSPSNKVTEKGKDVELRCDPISGHTALYWYRQSLGQGLEFLIYFQGNSAPDKSGLPSDRFSAERTGGSVSTLTIQRTQQEDSAVYLCASSSGLVGGNEQFFGPGTRLTVL.

The sample holds many counts of this clonotype. The genes are TRBV5-1 and TRBJ2-7; D not resolved. From germline, CDR1 is SGHRS and CDR2 YFSETQ. This CDR3 comprises 14 residues. V dropped 3 bases and J dropped 6 bases, with 16 bases sitting between them. In DNA, the CDR3 is TGCGCCAGCAGCTACCGGACCGATACGGGCGAGCAGTACTTC. Translated: CASSYRTDTGEQYF.

The chain couples TRBV27 to TRBJ1-1; no definite D call. CDR1 and CDR2 from the germline V gene are MNHEY and SMNVEV (reference sequence). CDR3 length equals 14 residues. V dropped 5 bases and J dropped 4 bases, with 14 bases sitting between them. CDR3 in amino acids: CASSGRRQTTEAFF. CDR3 coding DNA: TGTGCCAGCAGTGGACGTCGGCAGACCACTGAAGCTTTCTTT.

This clonotype was observed a few times. The genes are TRBV12-3 or TRBV12-4 and TRBJ2-1; 9 bases match TRBD2. There are 15 residues in the CDR3. J lost 9 bases, V lost 3 bases, and 9 bases had no gene match. The CDR3 sequence is CASSFFSGGRGEQFF. The CDR3 DNA is TGTGCCAGCAGTTTCTTTAGCGGGGGTCGAGGTGAGCAGTTCTTC.

This clonotype turned up a few times. This sequence joins TRBV23-1 and TRBJ2-5, with a possible D match to TRBD1 (6 bases). TRBV23-1 is treated as an ORF (open reading frame) with a function not yet certain. The CDR3 runs to 17 residues. Trimming stripped 2 bases from V and 5 bases from J, with 21 bases between. CDR3 in DNA: TGCGCCAGCAGTCAACCCCCCATAAGACAGGCCCAGGAGACCCAGTACTTC. This encodes CASSQPPIRQAQETQYF.

This clonotype was counted a few times. The rearrangement uses TRBV9 and TRBJ2-5, with 9 bases identical to TRBD2. Germline V CDR1 and CDR2: SGDLS, YYNGEE. V gave up 0 bases and J gave up 1 base; unmatched junction bases: 7. The CDR3 consists of 17 residues. The CDR3 DNA reads as TGTGCCAGCAGCGTAGCGACTAGCGGAACTTTCCAAGAGACCCAGTACTTC. It is translated as CASSVATSGTFQETQYF.

The chain's CDR3 is CSGTLAGLISLEQYF. The CDR3 DNA reads TGCAGTGGAACCCTAGCGGGGTTGATATCATTAGAGCAGTACTTC. J is TRBJ2-7 and V is TRBV20-1; 9 bases are shared with TRBD2. Trimming at V came to 7 bases and at J to 7 bases, leaving 17 bases not matched to a gene. In germline, CDR1 is DFQATT, CDR2 SNEGSKA (reference sequence). CDR3 length equals 15 residues.

This clonotype appeared a few times. This chain links TRBV12-3 or TRBV12-4 with TRBJ2-7, with 8 bases identical to TRBD2. The CDR3 spans 12 residues. Trimming took 5 bases from V and 6 from J; bases not matched to a gene: 3. This CDR3 is CASSGLAGEQYF. The CDR3 DNA is TGTGCCAGCAGTGGACTAGCTGGCGAGCAGTACTTC.

The DNA of the CDR3 is TGCAGTGCTAGAGGCGGGTTCTACAATGAGCAGTTCTTC. It encodes CSARGGFYNEQFF. This sequence joins TRBV20-1 and TRBJ2-1; TRBD2 might be the D (5 bases). The V gene's germline CDR1 is DFQATT and CDR2 SNEGSKA (reference sequence). The CDR3 spans 13 residues. Trimming pared 1 base from V and 3 bases from J, leaving 7 bases between.

This clonotype was detected a few times. The chain links TRBV27 to TRBJ1-1, with D tentatively TRBD1 (6 bases). Deletions cut 3 bases from V and 7 bases from J, with 12 bases between. Germline V CDR1 and CDR2: MNHEY, SMNVEV (reference sequence). The CDR3 has 13 amino acids. This chain's CDR3 is CASSFRGAGEAFF. The CDR3 nucleotides are TGTGCCAGCAGTTTCCGGGGGGCCGGTGAAGCTTTCTTT.

In its sample, this clonotype was seen a few times. The chain combines TRBV10-2 with TRBJ2-7; D is unclear. V lost 2 bases to trimming and J lost 0 bases, with 8 bases between them. Germline assignment: CDR1 WSHSY and CDR2 SAAADI. The CDR3 covers 14 residues. CDR3 nucleotide sequence: TGCGCCAGCAGTGAGGGCGGAAGCTCCTACGAGCAGTACTTC. As protein: CASSEGGSSYEQYF.

This chain links TRBV7-9 with TRBJ2-7; TRBD2 matches at 13 bases. Germline V gene data show CDR1 as SEHNR and CDR2 as FQNEAQ (reference sequence). This CDR3 is built from 17 residues. With 1 base clipped from V and 6 bases from J, the junction kept 9 bases outside the gene matches. CDR3 in amino acids: CASSLDGQTSGRAEQYF. The CDR3 nucleotides read TGTGCCAGCAGCTTAGACGGCCAAACTAGCGGGAGGGCCGAGCAGTACTTC.

The gene calls are TRBV27 and TRBJ2-3, with 10 bases fitting TRBD2. Germline V gene lookup returns CDR1 MNHEY and CDR2 SMNVEV (reference sequence). The CDR3 runs to 16 residues. Trimming took 6 bases from V and 0 from J; bases not matched to a gene: 6. The DNA for the CDR3 is TGTGCCAGCAGGGAGCGGGGGGGCTCAAGCACAGATACGCAGTATTTT. This codes for CASRERGGSSTDTQYF.

The chain carries TRBV20-1 and TRBJ1-2; the D is unclear. This CDR3 is built from 13 residues. Germline CDR1 DFQATT, CDR2 SNEGSKA (reference sequence). Trimming pared 3 bases from V and 2 bases from J, leaving 10 bases between. CDR3 region: CSASRGPNYGYTF. In nucleotides, the CDR3 is TGCAGTGCTAGCCGTGGTCCAAACTATGGCTACACCTTC.

Ten or more counts support this clonotype. The gene calls are TRBV12-3 or TRBV12-4 and TRBJ1-6, with TRBD1 matching over 10 bases. The CDR3 contains 14 residues. Trimming at V came to 7 bases and at J to 7 bases, leaving 4 bases not matched to a gene. The CDR3 region has the DNA TGTGCCAGCACCGAGGACAGGGGGAATTCACCCCTCCACTTT. It translates to CASTEDRGNSPLHF.

The rearrangement links TRBV29-1 to TRBJ2-7; tentative D call: TRBD1 (5 bases). CDR1 SQVTM and CDR2 ANQGSEA come from the germline V gene. This CDR3 has 13 residues. Trimming removed 4 bases from V and 4 bases from J, with 14 bases in between. The CDR3 loop reads CSVVGQQGYEQYF. As DNA, the CDR3 is TGCAGCGTTGTGGGTCAGCAGGGTTACGAGCAGTACTTC.

This chain uses TRBV28 with TRBJ2-7, with 7 bases fitting TRBD1. J was trimmed by 2 bases and V by 5 bases; bases with no gene match: 9. The CDR3 contains 15 residues. Germline V gives CDR1 MDHEN, CDR2 SYDVKM. The CDR3 DNA reads as TGTGCCAGCAGTCCCCACGACAGGGTTACCTACGAGCAGTACTTC. Its translation: CASSPHDRVTYEQYF.

This clonotype was picked up a small number of times. V is TRBV20-1 and J is TRBJ2-1; 16 bases agree with TRBD2. J gave up 1 base and V 2 bases, and 5 bases lay outside the gene matches. Germline V CDR1 and CDR2: DFQATT, SNEGSKA (reference sequence). The CDR3 loop spans 18 amino acids. CDR3 DNA sequence: TGCAGTGCTAGACCGGGACTAGCGGGGGGGCTTTCCTACAATGAGCAGTTCTTC. This codes for CSARPGLAGGLSYNEQFF.

This rearrangement joins TRBV19 to TRBJ2-1; D remains unclear. The germline gives CDR1 LNHDA, CDR2 SQIVND (reference sequence). The V end was cut by 3 bases, the J end by 5 bases, with 14 bases between. CDR3 size: 15 residues. This chain's CDR3 is CASSIPGLTDNEQFF. CDR3 nucleotide sequence: TGTGCCAGTAGTATTCCGGGCCTCACCGACAATGAGCAGTTCTTC.

This clonotype showed up just a few times. This rearrangement joins TRBV4-1 to TRBJ1-2, with D perhaps matching TRBD1 (6 bases). The CDR3 loop spans 14 amino acids. From germline, CDR1 is MGHRA and CDR2 YSYEKL. Trimming took off 0 bases at V and 4 bases at J, with 9 bases between the two ends. The CDR3 DNA reads as TGCGCCAGCAGCCAAGATCAGGGGCCCTATGGCTACACCTTC. It yields the protein CASSQDQGPYGYTF.

The V and J genes are TRBV12-3 or TRBV12-4 and TRBJ1-1; 7 bases match TRBD1. V trimming: 5 bases; J trimming: 11 bases; junction bases outside the gene matches: 11. The CDR3 consists of 13 residues. The CDR3 is CASSPGTASEAFF. The CDR3 nucleotides read TGTGCCAGCAGTCCCGGGACAGCAAGCGAGGCTTTCTTT.

This rearrangement joins TRBV5-1 to TRBJ2-7; 9 positions match TRBD2. Unmatched junction bases numbered 10, after V lost 0 bases and J lost 3 bases. The CDR3 is 17 residues long. The germline gives CDR1 SGHRS, CDR2 YFSETQ. Here the CDR3 reads CASSLVAGGRRDYEQYF. The CDR3 coding sequence is TGCGCCAGCAGCTTGGTGGCGGGGGGGCGCAGGGACTACGAGCAGTACTTC.

This rearrangement joins TRBV7-9 to TRBJ2-1; the D gene is possibly TRBD1 (6 bases). Looked up from germline, CDR1 is SEHNR and CDR2 is FQNEAQ (reference sequence). The CDR3 is made up of 17 amino acids. V shed 5 bases and J shed 0 bases, with 17 bases lying between them. The CDR3 loop is CASSPNQGFSSYNEQFF. The CDR3 nucleotides are TGTGCCAGCAGCCCAAACCAGGGGTTCAGCTCCTACAATGAGCAGTTCTTC.

Ten or more counts support this clonotype. The V gene is TRBV5-1, the J gene TRBJ1-1, with D tentatively TRBD1 (5 bases). This CDR3 has 15 amino acids. Between the trimmed V and J ends, which lost 4 bases and 1 base, there was a span of 14 bases. The germline V gene encodes CDR1 SGHRS and CDR2 YFSETQ. The CDR3 DNA follows: TGCGCCAGCAGCACGCTACCGGGACGGAACACTGAAGCTTTCTTT. This codes for CASSTLPGRNTEAFF.

This clonotype has only a few counts. The chain joins TRBV10-3 to TRBJ1-5; D is undetermined. The germline gives CDR1 ENHRY, CDR2 SYGVKD. CDR3 size: 13 residues. Trimming stripped 4 bases from V and 3 bases from J, with 7 bases between. CDR3 amino acids: CAISVGDNQPQHF. CDR3 DNA sequence: TGTGCCATCAGTGTCGGAGACAATCAGCCCCAGCATTTT.

Turning to this clonotype: One end of the junction varies from germline; a read error may be responsible. This chain joins TRBV24-1 and TRBJ2-2; 8 nucleotides match TRBD2. The CDR3 is 16 amino acids. Germline loops: CDR1 KGHDR, CDR2 SFDVKD. CDR3 loop: CATSGPGGARTEELFF. CDR3 nucleotides: TGTGCCACCAGTGGTCCCGGGGGGGCCCGCACCGAGGAGCTGTTTTTT.

This clonotype was found many times. V is TRBV6-5 and J is TRBJ2-6, with D possibly matching TRBD1 (5 bases). The ends were cut back, 6 bases at V and 2 bases at J, with 11 bases in the middle. Germline-derived CDR1 and CDR2 are MNHEY and SVGAGI. The CDR3 is 15 residues long. CDR3 amino acids: CASRPTGAGANVLTF. CDR3 DNA sequence: TGTGCCAGCAGACCTACAGGTGCTGGGGCCAACGTCCTGACTTTC.

The V gene is TRBV27, the J gene TRBJ2-5; 8 bases match TRBD2. The V segment lost 4 bases and the J segment 5 bases; nucleotides outside the gene matches: 6. Germline assignment: CDR1 MNHEY and CDR2 SMNVEV (reference sequence). This CDR3 comprises 14 residues. This chain's CDR3 is CASSSLGTRETQYF. As DNA, the CDR3 is TGTGCCAGCAGTTCCCTGGGGACTAGGGAGACCCAGTACTTC.